The sequence of this TCR beta chain was determined in a study of blood T cell repertoires in COVID-19. On the study more broadly: The United States, Italy and Spain were the sources of the acute and convalescent COVID-19 samples. Nucleic acid was either cDNA or gDNA, and it came from T cells, B-cell-depleted T cells, or PBMCs.

Only in-frame clones appear in the TCRdb table, and some are missing; sequencing was by immunoSEQ multiplex PCR. Of about 230,000 clones listed, around 78% are singletons. This clone was counted once. CDR1 is LNHDA and CDR2 is SQIVND in the germline V gene (reference sequence). CDR3 length: 14 residues. Between the trimmed V and J ends, which lost 4 bases and 7 bases, there was a span of 17 bases. The V call is TRBV19, the J call TRBJ2-7; no reliable D call. This TCR derives from a woman between 65 and 79 years old with active or convalescent COVID-19. Sequencing was performed on peripheral blood. The CDR3, as DNA: TGTGCCAGTAGTACCCCCGCGTACGCGGAGGAGCAGTACTTC. Protein product: CASSTPAYAEEQYF.